This record looks at one TCR beta chain sequence and its context. Its target is unknown. As the CDR3 is not closed by the conserved phenylalanine or tryptophan, this likely results from a read error. The DNA is omitted, as the CDR3 cannot be located on it reliably, and the CDR3 follows TCRdb's listing. Germline V lookup: CDR1 DFQATT, CDR2 SNEGSKA (reference sequence). The CDR3 comprises 13 residues, both ends counted. These data are taken from a study of T cells in Graves' hyperthyroidism and ophthalmopathy. Regarding the study as a whole: Most thyroid clonotypes with frequency above 0.001 were detected in blood. For ophthalmopathy, model prediction preceded onset by a median roughly 6.3 months. Ophthalmopathy was distinguished from stable hyperthyroidism by 13 V-J signatures.

RNA transcripts served as the template for amplifying TCR beta CDR3 regions. During a first-round RT-PCR of the TCR CDR3, the HTBI primer set was used. TCRdb processed the multiplex PCR reads anew with MiXCR; each CDR3 protein has one entry. Of roughly 100,000 distinct CDR3 sequences detected, around 50% appear once; the ten largest clones hold about 26%. For the diagnoses, clinical symptoms, serum thyroxine and TRAb, thyroid ultrasound and orbital computed tomography were used. Material for sequencing was blood. The chain links TRBV20-1 to TRBJ1-1. The origin of this receptor is a middle-aged man with Graves' hyperthyroidism. CDR3 in amino acids: CSARDLVNTEAFL.